This paragraph reports one T cell receptor (beta chain). Its target is unknown. This entry comes from a study of CD8 T cells in ankylosing spondylitis. Germline V gene data show CDR1 as SEHNR and CDR2 as FQNEAQ (reference sequence). The CDR3 is 15 residues long. The V end was cut by 5 bases, the J end by 0 bases, with 13 bases between. Scientists made TCR beta libraries using quantitative 5'-RACE with molecular barcodes. TCRdb re-called the 5' RACE reads with MiXCR, one entry per CDR3 protein. The sample carries under 55,000 distinct CDR3 sequences, around 7.4% recorded once. Study observations and caveats: The clones that were linked to disease were reported to be significantly enriched in matched synovial fluid samples from ankylosing spondylitis patients.

The sequence was collected from a female donor with ankylosing spondylitis or in good health (not recorded which). The sample consisted of blood, either unsorted or a sorted T cell fraction (not recorded which). The gene calls are TRBV7-9 and TRBJ1-2; unclear D gene. As DNA, the CDR3 is TGTGCCAGCAGCACAAGTCCCAACACTAACTATGGCTACACCTTC. The encoded protein is CASSTSPNTNYGYTF.